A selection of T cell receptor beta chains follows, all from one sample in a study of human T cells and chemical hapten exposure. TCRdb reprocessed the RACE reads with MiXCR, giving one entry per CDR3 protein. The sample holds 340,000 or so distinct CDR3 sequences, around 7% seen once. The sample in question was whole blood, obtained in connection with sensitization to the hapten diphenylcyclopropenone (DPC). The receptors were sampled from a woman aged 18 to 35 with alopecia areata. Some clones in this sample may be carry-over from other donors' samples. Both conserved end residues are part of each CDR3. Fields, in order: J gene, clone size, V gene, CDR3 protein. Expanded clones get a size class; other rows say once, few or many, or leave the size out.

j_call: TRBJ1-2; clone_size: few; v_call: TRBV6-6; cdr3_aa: CASTPTGGGHYGYTF
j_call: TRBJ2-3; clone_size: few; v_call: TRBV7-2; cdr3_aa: CASIAGARGTDTQYF
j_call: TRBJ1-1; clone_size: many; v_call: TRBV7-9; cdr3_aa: CASSLALQGEAFF
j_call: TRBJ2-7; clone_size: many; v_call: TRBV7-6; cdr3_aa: CASSSGVHEQYF
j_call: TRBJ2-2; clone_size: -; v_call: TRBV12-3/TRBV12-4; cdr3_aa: CASSPQSSGGPLRTGELFF
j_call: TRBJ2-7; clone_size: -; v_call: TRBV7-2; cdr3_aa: CASSSGRSGGSYQYF
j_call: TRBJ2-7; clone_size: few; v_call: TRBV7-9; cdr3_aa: CASSPQQGYYEQYF
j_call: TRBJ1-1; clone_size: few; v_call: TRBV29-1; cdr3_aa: CSVDLGATEAFF
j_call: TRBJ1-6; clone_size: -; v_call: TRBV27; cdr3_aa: CASGGQGPPLHF
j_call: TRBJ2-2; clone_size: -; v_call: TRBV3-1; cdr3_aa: CASSHSASGPELFF
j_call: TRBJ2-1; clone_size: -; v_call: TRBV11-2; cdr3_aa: CASSPRTAVEQFF
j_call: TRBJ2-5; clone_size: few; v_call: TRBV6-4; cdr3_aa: CASSDSLSVSYQETQYF
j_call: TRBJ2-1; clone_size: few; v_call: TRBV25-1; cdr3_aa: CASSEYLQSRDNEQFF
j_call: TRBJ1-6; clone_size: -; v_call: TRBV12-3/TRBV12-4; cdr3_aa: CASSGGQGNSPLHF
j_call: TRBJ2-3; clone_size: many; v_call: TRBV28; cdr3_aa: CASSSIPGTAGSDTQYF
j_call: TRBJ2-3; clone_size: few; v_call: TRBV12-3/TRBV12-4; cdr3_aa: CASLIADTQYF
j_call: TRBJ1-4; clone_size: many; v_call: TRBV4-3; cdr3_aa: CASSQDAGTINEKLFF